The 25 T cell receptor beta chains below all came from one sample that was sequenced in a study of T-cell reconstitution after alpha-beta-depleted transplantation in children. Preparing the TCRbeta library involved the use of unique molecular identifiers. TCRdb recomputed calls from the PCR reads with MiXCR, one row per CDR3 protein. Among 500,000 to 750,000 distinct CDR3 sequences, 10% to 15% were seen once, and the ten largest hold around 2.2%. The sequencing here drew on PBMCs, mostly from graft donor cells, taken 360 days after TCRalphabeta/CD19-depleted stem cell transplant. The receptors shown here come from a male patient between 5 and 17 years old who had a stem cell transplant for acute myeloid leukemia, so the T cells may come from the graft donor.

The rearrangement joins TRBV5-1 to TRBJ1-3; D is possibly TRBD1 (5 bases). CDR1 is SGHRS and CDR2 is YFSETQ in the germline V gene. Trimming took 5 bases from V and 0 from J, leaving 9 bases between them. This CDR3 has 14 residues. CDR3 coding DNA: TGCGCCAGCAGTGACAGAAACTCTGGAAACACCATATATTTT. This sequence encodes CASSDRNSGNTIYF.

The chain couples TRBV4-3 to TRBJ2-1; a weak D match, TRBD1 (5 bases). Trimming removed 1 base from V and 2 bases from J, with 12 bases in between. The CDR3 loop spans 16 amino acids. Germline-derived CDR1 and CDR2 are LGHNA and YSLEER. CDR3: CASSQVGGAPYNEQFF. The CDR3 DNA sequence: TGCGCCAGCAGCCAAGTCGGTGGGGCACCCTACAATGAGCAGTTCTTC.

This clonotype was detected a few times. The chain couples TRBV5-6 to TRBJ2-1; D possibly corresponds to TRBD1 (5 bases). V was clipped by 0 bases and J by 3 bases, with 10 bases between them. This CDR3 contains 15 residues. Germline CDR1 reads SGHDT; CDR2 reads YYEEEE. In DNA form, the CDR3 reads TGTGCCAGCAGCTTGGTCTGGGGCCTCTACAATGAGCAGTTCTTC. This translates into CASSLVWGLYNEQFF.

This clonotype was recorded many times. This rearrangement joins TRBV7-9 to TRBJ2-1; TRBD2 matches at 8 bases. The junction had 9 bases not matched to a gene; V was cut back by 2 bases and J by 6 bases. The germline V gene has CDR1 SEHNR and CDR2 FQNEAQ (reference sequence). This CDR3 contains 16 residues. Here the CDR3 reads CASSLSGGTSGNEQFF. The CDR3 region has the DNA TGTGCCAGCAGCTTAAGTGGTGGGACTAGTGGCAATGAGCAGTTCTTC.

Only a few counts were recorded for this clonotype. The CDR3 nucleotides are TGTGCCAGCAGCCAAGAGGGCAGGGGGAGCTCCTACGAGCAGTACTTC. Protein product: CASSQEGRGSSYEQYF. The gene calls are TRBV4-2 and TRBJ2-7, with 7 positions matching TRBD1. The length of the CDR3 is 16 residues. The ends lost 0 bases at V and 0 bases at J; junction bases unmatched: 5. CDR1 is LGHNA, CDR2 YNFKEQ, per germline.

The gene calls are TRBV28 and TRBJ1-6; the D is unclear. The CDR3 runs 12 residues. The V gene's germline CDR1 is MDHEN and CDR2 SYDVKM. Trimming cost V 2 bases and J 10 bases, with 6 bases left between them. The CDR3 DNA follows: TGTGCCAGCAGTTTACGGGAGTCACCCCTCCACTTT. Protein sequence: CASSLRESPLHF.

This clonotype occurred a few times. The chain joins TRBV20-1 to TRBJ2-1; D unclear. Germline CDR1 and CDR2: DFQATT and SNEGSKA (reference sequence). V was clipped by 1 base and J by 3 bases, with 16 bases between them. CDR3 length: 16 residues. The CDR3 protein is CSARALRRAYYNEQFF. The CDR3 DNA follows: TGCAGTGCTAGAGCACTACGTCGCGCGTACTACAATGAGCAGTTCTTC.

There are a few counts of this clonotype. V usage is TRBV7-2 and J usage is TRBJ1-3; 11 bases are a match to TRBD1. Germline loops: CDR1 SGHTA, CDR2 FQGNSA. The CDR3 is 17 residues long. The J segment lost 5 bases and the V segment lost 2 bases, leaving 8 bases of the junction unmatched. CDR3 nucleotide sequence: TGTGCCAGCAGCTTAATTCTGGGACAGGGGGTACGAAACACCATATATTTT. Translating gives CASSLILGQGVRNTIYF.

The chain couples TRBV4-3 to TRBJ2-2; 11 bases align to TRBD2. Germline values: CDR1 LGHNA, CDR2 YSLEER. CDR3 length equals 17 residues. V trimming: 2 bases; J trimming: 5 bases; junction bases outside the gene matches: 7. Here the CDR3 reads CASSQYPSGRTTGELFF. CDR3 sequence (DNA): TGCGCCAGCAGCCAATACCCTAGCGGGAGGACGACCGGGGAGCTGTTTTTT.

This clonotype has a count of ten or more. The gene calls are TRBV12-3 or TRBV12-4 and TRBJ2-7; TRBD2 might be the D (5 bases). CDR3 length equals 14 residues. Trimming removed 6 bases from V and 0 bases from J, with 12 bases in between. CDR3 region: CASSRADLSYEQYF. The CDR3 bases are TGTGCCAGCAGCCGAGCGGATCTCTCCTACGAGCAGTACTTC.

The gene calls are TRBV28 and TRBJ2-7; a possible D gene is TRBD1 (6 bases). The CDR3 totals 15 residues. The ends were cut back, 2 bases at V and 0 bases at J, with 11 bases in the middle. CDR1 is MDHEN, CDR2 SYDVKM, per germline. The CDR3 DNA reads TGTGCCAGCAGTTTACCAGGGGCCGTCTCCTACGAGCAGTACTTC. It specifies CASSLPGAVSYEQYF.

This clonotype was recorded a few times. Relative to the germline gene, one junction end is altered; a read error may explain this. The chain carries TRBV14 and TRBJ2-7; perhaps TRBD2 as D (7 bases). This CDR3 comprises 13 residues. The germline gives CDR1 SGHDN, CDR2 FVKESK. In DNA, the CDR3 is TGTGCCAGCAGTCAAGCGGGACCAAGGGGGGAGTACTTC. This encodes CASSQAGPRGEYF.

Only a few counts were recorded for this clonotype. This sequence joins TRBV20-1 and TRBJ2-6, with D uncertain. The CDR3 loop spans 16 amino acids. Germline CDR1 is DFQATT and CDR2 is SNEGSKA (reference sequence). Trimming took 1 base from V and 1 from J, leaving 11 bases between them. CDR3 DNA: TGCAGTGCTAGAGCCCAGCCACGGTCTGGGGCCAACGTCCTGACTTTC. Residues: CSARAQPRSGANVLTF.

This clonotype was detected only a few times. V is TRBV24-1 and J is TRBJ2-2, with 9 bases matching TRBD1. There are 15 residues in the CDR3. V dropped 7 bases and J dropped 7; count of bases not matched to a gene: 9. Germline assignment: CDR1 KGHDR and CDR2 SFDVKD. This CDR3 reads CATSLGQGTVGELFF. The DNA of the CDR3 is TGTGCCACCAGCCTGGGACAGGGTACGGTCGGGGAGCTGTTTTTT.

This clonotype was seen only a few times. The chain employs TRBV20-1 and TRBJ2-1; TRBD2 agrees at 10 bases. This CDR3 spans 16 amino acids. The V gene's germline CDR1 is DFQATT and CDR2 SNEGSKA (reference sequence). J was trimmed by 3 bases and V by 3 bases; bases with no gene match: 8. Here the CDR3 DNA reads TGCAGTGCTAGTACTCCGCTAGCGGGAGACTACAATGAGCAGTTCTTC. Its translation is CSASTPLAGDYNEQFF.

This chain links TRBV3-1 with TRBJ2-1, with D tentatively TRBD1 or TRBD2 (5 bases each). Germline values: CDR1 LGHDT, CDR2 YNNKEL (reference sequence). This CDR3 is 14 amino acids long. V lost 11 bases, J lost 10 bases, and 24 bases lay in between. The CDR3 nucleotides read TGTGCCTCCTCCAAGCAGGTTGAGGGGCGCGAGCAGTTCTTC. Protein product: CASSKQVEGREQFF.

This clonotype has just a few counts. The genes are TRBV6-2 or TRBV6-3 and TRBJ2-1, with unresolved D. The CDR3 consists of 12 residues. V was pared by 2 bases and J by 10 bases, with 9 bases between. Germline V CDR1 and CDR2: MNHEY, SVGEGT. Here the CDR3 DNA reads TGTGCCAGCAGTTACCGAAGACAAGAGCAGTTCTTC. Its protein product is CASSYRRQEQFF.

The rearrangement joins TRBV27 to TRBJ1-5, with D possibly matching TRBD1 (5 bases). The V gene's germline CDR1 is MNHEY and CDR2 SMNVEV (reference sequence). V was cut by 2 bases and J by 1 base, with 15 bases left in between. The CDR3 has 17 amino acids. CDR3 loop: CASSLMKGRGSNQPQHF. The CDR3 nucleotides are TGTGCCAGCAGTTTAATGAAGGGGCGGGGGAGCAATCAGCCCCAGCATTTT.

This clonotype was recorded a few times. The gene calls are TRBV27 and TRBJ2-3, with 11 bases identical to TRBD2. J gave up 2 bases and V 2 bases, and 9 bases lay outside the gene matches. This CDR3 comprises 18 residues. Germline values: CDR1 MNHEY, CDR2 SMNVEV (reference sequence). Here the CDR3 reads CASSLIAGGPIPTDTQYF. The CDR3 nucleotides read TGTGCCAGCAGTTTAATAGCGGGAGGGCCAATACCCACAGATACGCAGTATTTT.

The rearrangement joins TRBV5-1 to TRBJ2-7; 7 nucleotides agree with TRBD2. V was clipped by 4 bases and J by 3 bases; unmatched bases: 10. CDR3 size: 15 residues. The germline V gene encodes CDR1 SGHRS and CDR2 YFSETQ. The CDR3 spells CASSHIRGVNYEQYF. CDR3 bases: TGCGCCAGCAGCCATATACGGGGGGTAAACTACGAGCAGTACTTC.

This clonotype has just a few counts. The chain employs TRBV6-2 or TRBV6-3 and TRBJ1-1, with 9 positions matching TRBD1. In germline, CDR1 is MNHEY, CDR2 SVGEGT. The V gene end was trimmed by 5 bases and the J gene end by 7 bases; junction bases not matched to a gene: 8. The CDR3 covers 14 residues. CDR3 amino acids: CASSAPGQGFEAFF. The CDR3, as DNA: TGTGCCAGCAGTGCGCCCGGACAGGGGTTTGAAGCTTTCTTT.

This clonotype was detected ten times or more. Written as DNA, the CDR3 is TGCGCCAGCAGCCAAGATCCTGCGGGAGGCTCGGATACGCAGTATTTT. Translation: CASSQDPAGGSDTQYF. V and J are TRBV4-1 and TRBJ2-3, with 8 bases aligning to TRBD2. The germline gives CDR1 MGHRA, CDR2 YSYEKL. This CDR3 is built from 16 residues. J lost 6 bases, V lost 0 bases, and 8 bases had no gene match.

Ten or more counts support this clonotype. This sequence joins TRBV29-1 and TRBJ2-2; D call uncertain. The ends were cut back, 7 bases at V and 1 base at J, with 16 bases in the middle. From germline, CDR1 is SQVTM and CDR2 ANQGSEA. This CDR3 has 15 residues. CDR3 coding DNA: TGCAGCGCCGTCAGGCGTCTCCTGAACACCGGGGAGCTGTTTTTT. Its translation is CSAVRRLLNTGELFF.

This clonotype has just a few counts. CDR3 DNA sequence: TGCGCCAGCACCCCGGACCTATACAATGAGCAGTTCTTC. Encoded protein: CASTPDLYNEQFF. This chain uses TRBV5-1 with TRBJ2-1, with D unclear. This CDR3 comprises 13 residues. Trimming took off 6 bases at V and 4 bases at J, with 11 bases between the two ends. CDR1 and CDR2 (germline): SGHRS, YFSETQ.

This clonotype has only a few counts. The gene calls are TRBV5-6 and TRBJ1-1, with TRBD1 matching over 7 bases. V was clipped by 3 bases and J by 6 bases; unmatched bases: 2. CDR3 length: 12 amino acids. CDR1 is SGHDT and CDR2 is YYEEEE in the germline V gene. The CDR3 region is CASSSGGPEAFF. The DNA of the CDR3 is TGTGCCAGCAGCTCAGGGGGACCTGAAGCTTTCTTT. Full variable domain (outside the CDR3, taken from reference TRBV5-6 and TRBJ1-1): DAGVTQSPTHLIKTRGQQVTLRCSPKSGHDTVSWYQQALGQGPQFIFQYYEEEERQRGNFPDRFSGHQFPNYSSELNVNALLLGDSALYLCASSSGGPEAFFGQGTRLTVV.